These 19 T cell receptor beta chains came from one sample sequenced in a study of cytomegalovirus exposure and HLA in healthy donors. Generated by immunoSEQ multiplex PCR, the TCRdb table keeps only in-frame clones and is missing some. The sample gives 140,000 to 150,000 clones, 87% of which show up once; 3.5% to 5% is in the top ten. The sequenced sample was PBMCs. The source is a man younger than 35 in good health and CMV-seropositive.

The chain is built from TRBV9 and TRBJ2-1, with 9 bases that match TRBD2. With V trimmed by 6 bases and J by 9 bases, 10 bases remained unmatched. Germline CDR1 reads SGDLS; CDR2 reads YYNGEE. The CDR3 covers 14 residues. CDR3 in amino acids: CASTISGGGGEQFF. As DNA, the CDR3 is TGTGCCAGCACCATTAGCGGGGGCGGAGGTGAGCAGTTCTTC.

The rearrangement uses TRBV6-5 and TRBJ2-2, with D tentatively TRBD1 (5 bases). The V and J ends lost 4 bases and 2 bases respectively, with 8 bases between them. The CDR3 totals 14 residues. Per the germline V gene, CDR1 is MNHEY and CDR2 is SVGAGI. Written as DNA, the CDR3 is TGTGCCAGCAGTTGGCAGGGAAACACCGGGGAGCTGTTTTTT. Translated: CASSWQGNTGELFF.

The chain couples TRBV11-2 to TRBJ1-1; D might be TRBD1 (6 bases). Germline loops: CDR1 SGHAT, CDR2 FQNNGV. The CDR3 contains 16 residues. Trimming cost V 2 bases and J 4 bases, with 17 bases left between them. In DNA form, the CDR3 reads TGTGCCAGCAGCTTAAGGGGGACCCCCCTCGGCACTGAAGCTTTCTTT. Translation: CASSLRGTPLGTEAFF.

The CDR3 loop reads CASSAGPRYGYTF. The CDR3 DNA reads TGCGCCAGCAGTGCAGGGCCCCGCTATGGCTACACCTTC. The V gene is TRBV10-1, the J gene TRBJ1-2; a weak D match, TRBD1 (5 bases). V dropped 4 bases and J dropped 4 bases, with 10 bases sitting between them. The germline gives CDR1 WNHNN, CDR2 SYGVQD (reference sequence). CDR3 size: 13 residues.

The chain couples TRBV9 to TRBJ2-7; D is possibly TRBD2 (5 bases). V was trimmed by 0 bases and J by 6 bases, leaving 10 bases between them. CDR3 length equals 13 residues. The germline gives CDR1 SGDLS, CDR2 YYNGEE. The CDR3 nucleotides are TGTGCCAGCAGCGTAGATGAAGGGAGCGAGCAGTACTTC. This codes for CASSVDEGSEQYF.

The chain couples TRBV7-6 to TRBJ2-1, with 8 bases fitting TRBD1. CDR1 is SGHVS and CDR2 is FNYEAQ in the germline V gene. The junction had 7 bases not matched to a gene; V was cut back by 5 bases and J by 4 bases. This CDR3 comprises 15 residues. The CDR3 region is CASSPGTGEYNEQFF. CDR3 in DNA: TGTGCCAGCAGCCCCGGGACAGGAGAATACAATGAGCAGTTCTTC.

The rearrangement uses TRBV7-2 and TRBJ1-2; 8 positions agree with TRBD1. Germline CDR1 and CDR2: SGHTA and FQGNSA. The CDR3 is 13 amino acids. The V and J ends lost 6 bases and 4 bases, in that order; junction bases with no gene match: 4. The CDR3 sequence is CASRSGGGYGYTF. DNA for the CDR3: TGTGCCAGCAGGTCAGGGGGCGGCTATGGCTACACCTTC.

The chain joins TRBV6-4 to TRBJ2-1; 7 nucleotides line up with TRBD1. The J segment lost 8 bases and the V segment lost 3 bases, leaving 4 bases of the junction unmatched. The germline gives CDR1 MRHNA, CDR2 SNTAGT. The CDR3 covers 13 residues. DNA of the CDR3: TGTGCCAGCAGTGATACAGGGGTGGATGAGCAGTTCTTC. Its protein is CASSDTGVDEQFF.

The chain is built from TRBV6-1 and TRBJ2-5; possibly TRBD1 for D (5 bases). The CDR3 has 13 amino acids. Germline CDR1 reads MNHNS; CDR2 reads SASEGT. The V end was cut by 7 bases, the J end by 1 base, with 10 bases between. Here the CDR3 DNA reads TGTGCCAGCACCCGACAGATCCAAGAGACCCAGTACTTC. This codes for CASTRQIQETQYF.

The V call is TRBV5-6, the J call TRBJ1-4, with TRBD1 matching 8 bases. Trimming removed 1 base from V and 3 bases from J; junction bases left unmatched: 2. The CDR3 is 15 residues long. Germline V CDR1 and CDR2: SGHDT, YYEEEE. CDR3 bases: TGTGCCAGCAGCTTGCAACAGGGGGCTAATGAAAAACTGTTTTTT. Residues: CASSLQQGANEKLFF.

This clone has ten or more counts. The V and J genes are TRBV6-4 and TRBJ2-1; TRBD2 matches at 12 bases. This CDR3 has 15 amino acids. CDR1 is MRHNA, CDR2 SNTAGT, per germline. Trimming removed 6 bases from V and 3 bases from J; junction bases left unmatched: 3. This CDR3 reads CASSRTSGDYNEQFF. CDR3 coding DNA: TGTGCCAGCAGCAGGACTAGCGGGGACTACAATGAGCAGTTCTTC.

The V gene is TRBV6-6, the J gene TRBJ1-1, with 11 bases fitting TRBD1. In germline, CDR1 is MNHNY, CDR2 SVGAGI (reference sequence). CDR3 length: 12 amino acids. V shed 5 bases, J shed 10 bases, and the junction held 3 bases outside the gene matches. The CDR3 nucleotides read TGTGCCAGCAGTACCGGGACAGGGGGAGCTTTCTTT. Protein product: CASSTGTGGAFF.

About this clone itself: Other DNA sequences in the sample encode the same CDR3. V and J are TRBV9 and TRBJ2-3; unclear D gene. In germline, CDR1 is SGDLS, CDR2 YYNGEE. Trimming cost V 0 bases and J 1 base, with 3 bases left between them. The CDR3 consists of 13 residues. CDR3 nucleotide sequence: TGTGCCAGCAGCGTAGGAGGCACAGATACGCAGTATTTT. Protein: CASSVGGTDTQYF.

The DNA for the CDR3 is TGCAGCGTTGAAGGGGGCTTGTGGGAATCTGTGGCAGATACGCAGTATTTT. It specifies CSVEGGLWESVADTQYF. This chain uses TRBV29-1 with TRBJ2-3; tentatively, D is TRBD1 (5 bases). Per germline, CDR1 SQVTM and CDR2 ANQGSEA. The CDR3 runs 17 residues. V lost 1 base and J 4 bases, leaving 21 bases between the germline ends.

The chain recombines TRBV9 with TRBJ2-2, with TRBD2 identical over 8 bases. CDR1 and CDR2 (germline): SGDLS, YYNGEE. The CDR3 runs to 15 residues. Trimming at V came to 4 bases and at J to 5 bases, leaving 7 bases not matched to a gene. This CDR3 is CASSLGLDQTGELFF. The CDR3, as DNA: TGTGCCAGCAGCCTGGGACTAGACCAAACCGGGGAGCTGTTTTTT.

This chain uses TRBV6-1 with TRBJ1-4; TRBD1 agrees at 8 bases. CDR1 and CDR2 (germline): MNHNS, SASEGT. After removal of 6 bases from V and 2 bases from J, the junction contained 2 bases not matched to a gene. The CDR3 runs 14 residues. The CDR3 nucleotides read TGTGCCAGCAGACGGACAGGGACTAATGAAAAACTGTTTTTT. This gives the protein CASRRTGTNEKLFF.

CDR3 region: CASSLGVASHYEQYF. CDR3 DNA: TGTGCCAGCAGTTTAGGGGTAGCGAGTCACTACGAGCAGTACTTC. The V call is TRBV27, the J call TRBJ2-7; D possibly corresponds to TRBD2 (5 bases). Trimming shortened V by 2 bases and J by 3 bases, and 14 bases separated the two germline ends. Germline CDR1 reads MNHEY; CDR2 reads SMNVEV (reference sequence). The CDR3 contains 15 residues.

The chain couples TRBV6-4 to TRBJ1-1, with D hard to call. This CDR3 is built from 15 residues. The V gene lost 2 bases and the J gene lost 6 bases, with 16 bases spanning the gap. Germline V gene lookup returns CDR1 MRHNA and CDR2 SNTAGT. The CDR3 region is CASSDRPARRSEAFF. The CDR3 nucleotides read TGTGCCAGCAGTGACCGTCCCGCTCGCCGGTCTGAAGCTTTCTTT.

The chain is built from TRBV9 and TRBJ2-2, with 10 bases that match TRBD2. The V and J ends lost 3 bases and 0 bases, in that order; junction bases with no gene match: 5. CDR3 length equals 17 residues. Germline CDR1 reads SGDLS; CDR2 reads YYNGEE. The CDR3 DNA follows: TGTGCCAGCAGCGAGGATAGCGGGGGGACGAACACCGGGGAGCTGTTTTTT. It specifies CASSEDSGGTNTGELFF.